A single sample gave rise to the 8 T cell receptor beta chains below, sequenced in a study of shared clonotypes between healthy human individuals. CD45RO-negative, CCR7-positively selected cells formed the naive CD8 fraction, excluding terminally differentiated effector memory CD45RA+ cells. Generated by immunoSEQ multiplex PCR, the TCRdb table keeps only in-frame clones and is missing some. The repertoire holds around 2,000,000 clones, about 95% seen once, with 0.9% to 1.4% in the top ten. What was sequenced was naive CD8+ T cells sorted from blood. Every receptor here comes from a man aged 18 to 35 in good health.

The CDR3 sequence: CASSPWGAGELFF. CDR3 bases: TGTGCCAGCAGCCCCTGGGGAGCCGGGGAGCTGTTTTTT. The chain employs TRBV7-9 and TRBJ2-2; D might be TRBD2 (5 bases). The CDR3 length is 13 residues. From germline, CDR1 is SEHNR and CDR2 FQNEAQ (reference sequence). The V end was cut by 5 bases, the J end by 6 bases, with 10 bases between.

This chain connects TRBV11-2 to TRBJ2-7; no definite D call. Germline V gene sequence: CDR1 SGHAT, CDR2 FQNNGV. The V and J ends lost 5 bases and 2 bases respectively, with 10 bases between them. This CDR3 has 13 amino acids. In DNA, the CDR3 is TGTGCCAGCAGCCCGGACGGAACCTACGAGCAGTACTTC. This translates into CASSPDGTYEQYF.

DNA for the CDR3: TGCGCCAGCAGCCAAGAAGTGCGGGGGGGGCGGTACAATGAGCAGTTCTTC. Translation: CASSQEVRGGRYNEQFF. The chain recombines TRBV4-3 with TRBJ2-1, with 9 bases identical to TRBD2. J was trimmed by 4 bases and V by 0 bases; bases with no gene match: 7. The germline V gene encodes CDR1 LGHNA and CDR2 YSLEER. The CDR3 is made up of 17 amino acids.

Here the CDR3 reads CASRRLAASSYEQYF. CDR3 in DNA: TGTGCCAGCAGACGCCTAGCGGCCAGCTCCTACGAGCAGTACTTC. The chain joins TRBV2 to TRBJ2-7; 7 nucleotides line up with TRBD2. Per the germline V gene, CDR1 is SNHLY and CDR2 is FYNNEI. V lost 6 bases and J lost 0; bases outside the gene matches: 8. The CDR3 contains 15 residues.

J is TRBJ2-7 and V is TRBV13, with 9 bases that match TRBD2. Trimming cost V 0 bases and J 0 bases; bases outside gene matches: 3. The V gene's germline CDR1 is PRHDT and CDR2 FYEKMQ (reference sequence). The CDR3 has 16 residues. DNA of the CDR3: TGTGCCAGCAGCTTAGGTCTAGCGGGACTCTCCTACGAGCAGTACTTC. The encoded protein is CASSLGLAGLSYEQYF.

This clone has only one observation. J is TRBJ1-1 and V is TRBV7-2, with 7 bases that match TRBD1. This CDR3 comprises 18 residues. Trimming cost V 6 bases and J 5 bases; bases outside gene matches: 21. Germline values: CDR1 SGHTA, CDR2 FQGNSA. This CDR3 reads CASSRGPGQFVSVTEAFF. CDR3 bases: TGTGCCAGCAGTCGCGGGCCGGGACAGTTCGTCTCTGTGACTGAAGCTTTCTTT.

This chain connects TRBV30 to TRBJ1-5; no clear D gene. Trimming removed 0 bases from V and 1 base from J, with 7 bases in between. This CDR3 has 14 amino acids. CDR1 is GTSNPN and CDR2 is SVGIG in the germline V gene (reference sequence). The CDR3 reads CAWSVASSNQPQHF. The CDR3 DNA follows: TGTGCCTGGAGTGTAGCGTCAAGCAATCAGCCCCAGCATTTT.

For this clone: This CDR3 fails to terminate in the conserved phenylalanine or tryptophan, so it likely reflects a read error. The CDR3 reads CASSPAREQYL. The CDR3 DNA reads TGTGCCAGCAGCCCCGCTCGAGAGCAGTACCTC. V gene TRBV7-2 combines with J gene TRBJ2-7; unclear D gene. Germline CDR1 is SGHTA and CDR2 is FQGNSA. This CDR3 has 11 amino acids. V lost 5 bases and J 7 bases, leaving 9 bases between the germline ends.